This entry lists 11 T cell receptor beta chains sequenced from one sample in a study of blood T cell repertoires in COVID-19 (dated by TCRdb to about 2020). Library construction relied on the immunoSEQ multiplex PCR assay. TCRdb carries this immuneACCESS record with in-frame sequences only. Its versions omit some clonotypes, under half of them owing to an unresolved V gene in the studies checked, with the rest unexplained. The sample table holds approximately 350,000 clones, of which around 90% were seen once. Of the sample, more than 1% is held by the ten largest clones. Sequenced input: peripheral blood. All receptors come from a man aged 35-49 years with acute or convalescent COVID-19.

This chain links TRBV6-2 or TRBV6-3 with TRBJ1-1, with 7 bases that match TRBD1. The CDR3 runs to 14 residues. In germline, CDR1 is MNHEY, CDR2 SVGEGT. V gave up 2 bases and J gave up 4 bases; unmatched junction bases: 4. The CDR3 coding sequence is TGTGCCAGCAGTTACCGTAACAGGGGCACTGAAGCTTTCTTT. Its protein is CASSYRNRGTEAFF.

This chain connects TRBV9 to TRBJ1-2; D may be TRBD1 (6 bases). Germline V gene lookup returns CDR1 SGDLS and CDR2 YYNGEE. Trimming cost V 0 bases and J 6 bases, with 18 bases left between them. CDR3 length equals 16 residues. The CDR3 DNA is TGTGCCAGCAGCGTAGCTACAGGGTTGAATTCGGATGGCTACACCTTC. Protein sequence: CASSVATGLNSDGYTF.

The chain combines TRBV11-2 with TRBJ1-4; a weak D match, TRBD1 (6 bases). V dropped 5 bases and J dropped 3 bases, with 13 bases sitting between them. The CDR3 runs to 15 residues. Germline loops: CDR1 SGHAT, CDR2 FQNNGV. The CDR3 spells CASSGPGVANEKLFF. The CDR3 DNA follows: TGTGCCAGCAGCGGTCCAGGGGTCGCTAATGAAAAACTGTTTTTT. Complete variable domain (other parts from reference TRBV11-2 and TRBJ1-4): EAGVAQSPRYKIIEKRQSVAFWCNPISGHATLYWYQQILGQGPKLLIQFQNNGVVDDSQLPKDRFSAERLKGVDSTLKIQPAKLEDSAVYLCASSGPGVANEKLFFGSGTQLSVL.

This clone was picked up one time. This chain uses TRBV7-2 with TRBJ2-3; TRBD1 matches 9 bases. V was clipped by 4 bases and J by 1 base; unmatched bases: 6. Germline V CDR1 and CDR2: SGHTA, FQGNSA. The CDR3 runs 16 residues. The CDR3: CASSSTGGVGTDTQYF. In DNA form, the CDR3 reads TGTGCCAGCAGCTCGACAGGGGGAGTGGGCACAGATACGCAGTATTTT.

The rearrangement joins TRBV2 to TRBJ2-5, with D possibly matching TRBD2 (6 bases). The ends were cut back, 0 bases at V and 4 bases at J, with 9 bases in the middle. The CDR3 covers 14 residues. Looked up from germline, CDR1 is SNHLY and CDR2 is FYNNEI. The CDR3 bases are TGTGCCAGCAGTGAAGCGCGGGGCATAGAGACCCAGTACTTC. Translation: CASSEARGIETQYF.

The rearrangement uses TRBV6-5 and TRBJ2-2; perhaps TRBD2 as D (5 bases). The CDR3 length is 14 residues. Germline CDR1 MNHEY, CDR2 SVGAGI. CDR3 nucleotide sequence: TGTGCTCTGAGCGGTTCAACCCACACCGGGGAGCTGTTTTTT. Encoded protein: CALSGSTHTGELFF.

The rearrangement links TRBV12-3 or TRBV12-4 to TRBJ2-7; TRBD1 might be the D (6 bases). This CDR3 region has 13 residues. Trimming took off 5 bases at V and 3 bases at J, with 11 bases between the two ends. CDR3 region: CASSPRTVYEQYF. The CDR3 DNA sequence: TGTGCCAGCAGTCCCCGGACAGTCTACGAGCAGTACTTC.

The rearrangement joins TRBV19 to TRBJ1-4; TRBD1 matches 8 bases. V shed 5 bases and J 7 bases; nucleotides not matched to a gene: 6. The V gene's germline CDR1 is LNHDA and CDR2 SQIVND (reference sequence). This CDR3 is built from 14 residues. CDR3 sequence (DNA): TGTGCCAGTAGTTTGGGACAGGCCTCTGAAAAACTGTTTTTT. Protein sequence: CASSLGQASEKLFF. Drawing the rest from reference TRBV19 and TRBJ1-4, the complete variable domain is DGGITQSPKYLFRKEGQNVTLSCEQNLNHDAMYWYRQDPGQGLRLIYYSQIVNDFQKGDIAEGYSVSREKKESFPLTVTSAQKNPTAFYLCASSLGQASEKLFFGSGTQLSVL.

This clone was seen once. V gene TRBV30 combines with J gene TRBJ1-4, with D possibly being TRBD1 (6 bases). This CDR3 spans 18 amino acids. The V and J ends lost 2 bases and 0 bases respectively, with 19 bases between them. Germline V CDR1 and CDR2: GTSNPN, SVGIG (reference sequence). The CDR3: CAWSSYRERSATNEKLFF. CDR3 sequence (DNA): TGTGCCTGGAGTTCGTACAGGGAGAGATCTGCAACTAATGAAAAACTGTTTTTT.

The chain uses TRBV3-1 (or the pseudogene TRBV3-2) and TRBJ1-1; D unresolved. From germline, CDR1 is LGHDT and CDR2 YNNKEL (reference sequence). V was cut by 0 bases and J by 3 bases, with 11 bases left in between. This CDR3 region has 15 residues. The DNA of the CDR3 is TGTGCCAGCAGCCAAGATCCGTCGGGGTACACTGAAGCTTTCTTT. Protein sequence: CASSQDPSGYTEAFF.

The chain uses TRBV28 and TRBJ2-7, with TRBD2 identical over 7 bases. This CDR3 has 16 amino acids. After removal of 8 bases from V and 0 bases from J, the junction contained 13 bases not matched to a gene. CDR1 is MDHEN, CDR2 SYDVKM, per germline. The CDR3 sequence: CASVGPRGVSSYEQYF. DNA for the CDR3: TGTGCCAGCGTCGGCCCCCGGGGGGTGAGCTCCTACGAGCAGTACTTC.